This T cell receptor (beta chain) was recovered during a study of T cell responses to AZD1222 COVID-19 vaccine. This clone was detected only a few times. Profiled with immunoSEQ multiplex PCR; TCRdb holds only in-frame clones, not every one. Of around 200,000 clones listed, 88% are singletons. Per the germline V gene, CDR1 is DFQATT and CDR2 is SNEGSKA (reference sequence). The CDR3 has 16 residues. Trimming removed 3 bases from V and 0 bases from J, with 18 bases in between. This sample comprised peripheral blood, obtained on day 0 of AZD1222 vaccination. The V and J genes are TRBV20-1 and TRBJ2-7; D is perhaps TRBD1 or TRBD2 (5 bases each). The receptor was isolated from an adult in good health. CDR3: CSASMGTRVFSYEQYF. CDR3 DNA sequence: TGCAGTGCTAGTATGGGGACCCGGGTGTTCTCCTACGAGCAGTACTTC.